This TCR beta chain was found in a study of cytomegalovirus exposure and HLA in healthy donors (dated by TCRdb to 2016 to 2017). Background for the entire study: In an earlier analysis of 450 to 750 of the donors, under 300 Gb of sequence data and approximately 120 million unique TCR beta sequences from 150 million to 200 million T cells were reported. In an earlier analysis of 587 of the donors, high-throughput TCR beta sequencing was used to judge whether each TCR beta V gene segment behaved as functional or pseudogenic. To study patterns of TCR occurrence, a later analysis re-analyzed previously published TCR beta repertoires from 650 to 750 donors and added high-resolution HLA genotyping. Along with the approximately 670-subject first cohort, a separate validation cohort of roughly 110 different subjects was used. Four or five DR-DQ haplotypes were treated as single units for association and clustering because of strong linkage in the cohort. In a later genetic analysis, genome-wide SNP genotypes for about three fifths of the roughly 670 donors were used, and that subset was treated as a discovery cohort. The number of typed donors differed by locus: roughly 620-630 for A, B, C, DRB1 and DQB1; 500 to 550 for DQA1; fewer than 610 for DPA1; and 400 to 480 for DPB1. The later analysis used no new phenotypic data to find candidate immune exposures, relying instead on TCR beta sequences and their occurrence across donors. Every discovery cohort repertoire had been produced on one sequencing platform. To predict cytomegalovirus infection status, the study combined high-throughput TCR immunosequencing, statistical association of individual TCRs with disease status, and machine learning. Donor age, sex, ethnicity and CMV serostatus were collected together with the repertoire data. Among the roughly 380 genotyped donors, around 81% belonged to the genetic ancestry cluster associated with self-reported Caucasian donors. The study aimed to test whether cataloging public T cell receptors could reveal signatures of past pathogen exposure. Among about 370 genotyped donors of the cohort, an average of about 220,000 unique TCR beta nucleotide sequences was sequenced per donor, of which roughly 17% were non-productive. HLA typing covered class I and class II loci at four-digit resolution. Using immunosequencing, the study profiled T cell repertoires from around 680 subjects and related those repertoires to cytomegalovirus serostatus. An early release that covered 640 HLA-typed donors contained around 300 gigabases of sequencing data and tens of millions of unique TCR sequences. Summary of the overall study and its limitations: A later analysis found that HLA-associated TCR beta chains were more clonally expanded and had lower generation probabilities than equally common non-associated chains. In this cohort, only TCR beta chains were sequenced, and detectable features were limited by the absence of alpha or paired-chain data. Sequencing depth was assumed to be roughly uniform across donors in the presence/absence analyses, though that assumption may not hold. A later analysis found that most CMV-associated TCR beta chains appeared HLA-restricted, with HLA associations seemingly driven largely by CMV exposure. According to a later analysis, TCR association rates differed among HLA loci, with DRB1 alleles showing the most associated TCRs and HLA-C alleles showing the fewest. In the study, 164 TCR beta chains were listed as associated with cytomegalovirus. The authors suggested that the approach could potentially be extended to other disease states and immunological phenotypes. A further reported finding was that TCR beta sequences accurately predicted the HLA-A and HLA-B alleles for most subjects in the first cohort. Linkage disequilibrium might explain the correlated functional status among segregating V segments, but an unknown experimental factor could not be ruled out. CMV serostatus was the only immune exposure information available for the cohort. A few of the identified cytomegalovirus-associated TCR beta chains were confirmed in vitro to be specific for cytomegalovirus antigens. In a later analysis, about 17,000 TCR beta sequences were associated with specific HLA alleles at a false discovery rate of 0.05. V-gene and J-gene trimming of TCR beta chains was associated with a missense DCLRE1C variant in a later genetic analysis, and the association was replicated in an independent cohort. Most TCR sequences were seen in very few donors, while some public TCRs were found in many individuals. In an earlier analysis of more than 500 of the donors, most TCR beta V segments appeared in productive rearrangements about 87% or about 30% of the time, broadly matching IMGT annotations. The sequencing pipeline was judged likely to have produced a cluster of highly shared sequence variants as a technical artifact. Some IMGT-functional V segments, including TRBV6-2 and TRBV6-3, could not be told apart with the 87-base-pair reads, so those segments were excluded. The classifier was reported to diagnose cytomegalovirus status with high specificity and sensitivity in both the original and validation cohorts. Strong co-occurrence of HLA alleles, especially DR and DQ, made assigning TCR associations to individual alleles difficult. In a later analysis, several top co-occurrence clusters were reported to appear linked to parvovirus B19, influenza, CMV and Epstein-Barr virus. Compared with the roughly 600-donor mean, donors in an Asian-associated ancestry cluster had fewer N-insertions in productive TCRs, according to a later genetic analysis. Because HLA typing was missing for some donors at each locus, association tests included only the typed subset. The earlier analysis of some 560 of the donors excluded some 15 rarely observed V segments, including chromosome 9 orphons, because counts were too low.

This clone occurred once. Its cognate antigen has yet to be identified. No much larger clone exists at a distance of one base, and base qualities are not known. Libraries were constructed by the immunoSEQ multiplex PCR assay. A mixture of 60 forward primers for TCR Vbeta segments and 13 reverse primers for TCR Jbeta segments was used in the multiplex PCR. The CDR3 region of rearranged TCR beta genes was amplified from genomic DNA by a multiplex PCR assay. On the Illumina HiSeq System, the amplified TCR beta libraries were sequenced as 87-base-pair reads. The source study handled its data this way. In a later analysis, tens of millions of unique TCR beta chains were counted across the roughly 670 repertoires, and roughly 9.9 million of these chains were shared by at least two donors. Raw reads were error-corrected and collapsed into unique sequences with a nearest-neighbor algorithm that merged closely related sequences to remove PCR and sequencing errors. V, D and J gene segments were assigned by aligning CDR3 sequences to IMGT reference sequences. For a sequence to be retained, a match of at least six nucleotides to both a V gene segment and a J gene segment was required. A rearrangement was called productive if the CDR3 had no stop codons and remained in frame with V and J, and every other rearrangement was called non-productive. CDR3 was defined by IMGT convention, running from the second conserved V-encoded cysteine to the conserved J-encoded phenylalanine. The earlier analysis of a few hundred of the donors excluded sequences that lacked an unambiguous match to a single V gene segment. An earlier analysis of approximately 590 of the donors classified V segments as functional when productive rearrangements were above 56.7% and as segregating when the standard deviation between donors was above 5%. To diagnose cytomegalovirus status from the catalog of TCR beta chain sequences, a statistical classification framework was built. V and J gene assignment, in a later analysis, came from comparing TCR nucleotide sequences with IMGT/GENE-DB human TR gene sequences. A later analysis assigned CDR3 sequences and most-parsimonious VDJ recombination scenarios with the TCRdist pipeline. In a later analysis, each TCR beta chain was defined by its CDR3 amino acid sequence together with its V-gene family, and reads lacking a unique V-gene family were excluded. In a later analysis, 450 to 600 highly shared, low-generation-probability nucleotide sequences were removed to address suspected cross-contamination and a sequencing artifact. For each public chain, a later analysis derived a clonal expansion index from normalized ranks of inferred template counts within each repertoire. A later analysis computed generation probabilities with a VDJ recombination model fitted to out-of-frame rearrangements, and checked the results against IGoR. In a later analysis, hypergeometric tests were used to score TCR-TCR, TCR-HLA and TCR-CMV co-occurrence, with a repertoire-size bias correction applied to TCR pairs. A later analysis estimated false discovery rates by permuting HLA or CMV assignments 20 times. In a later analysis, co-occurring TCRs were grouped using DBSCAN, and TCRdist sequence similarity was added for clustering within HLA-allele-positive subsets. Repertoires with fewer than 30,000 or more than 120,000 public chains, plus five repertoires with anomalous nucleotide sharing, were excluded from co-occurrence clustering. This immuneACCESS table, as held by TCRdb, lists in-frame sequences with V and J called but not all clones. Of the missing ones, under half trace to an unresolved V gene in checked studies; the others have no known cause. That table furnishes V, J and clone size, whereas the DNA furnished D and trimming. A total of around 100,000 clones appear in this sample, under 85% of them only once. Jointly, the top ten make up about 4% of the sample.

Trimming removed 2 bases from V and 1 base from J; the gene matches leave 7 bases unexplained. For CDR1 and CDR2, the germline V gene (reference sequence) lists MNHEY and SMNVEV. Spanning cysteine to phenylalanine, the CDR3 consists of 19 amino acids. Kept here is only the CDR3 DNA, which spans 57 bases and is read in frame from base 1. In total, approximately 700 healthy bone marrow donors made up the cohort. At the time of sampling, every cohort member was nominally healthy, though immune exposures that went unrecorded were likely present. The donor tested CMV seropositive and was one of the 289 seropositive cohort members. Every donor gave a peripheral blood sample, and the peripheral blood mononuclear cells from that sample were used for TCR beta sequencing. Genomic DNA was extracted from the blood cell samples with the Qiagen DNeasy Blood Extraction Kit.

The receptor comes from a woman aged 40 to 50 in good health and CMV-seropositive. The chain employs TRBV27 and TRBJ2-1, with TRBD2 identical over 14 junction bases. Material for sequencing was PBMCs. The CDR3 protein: CASSLPSGLAGGSYNEQFF. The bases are TGTGCCAGCAGTTTACCCTCTGGACTAGCGGGGGGATCCTACAATGAGCAGTTCTTC.